This is a list of T cell receptor beta chains from one sample in a study of PD-1 blockade in classical Hodgkin lymphoma. The repertoire was sequenced with immunoSEQ multiplex PCR; TCRdb's copy has only in-frame clones and lacks some. The sample has roughly 2,700 clones, nearly 75% seen once. Sequencing was performed on CD8+ T cells from blood, taken at baseline. The origin of the receptors is a human donor with classical Hodgkin lymphoma. Both conserved end residues are part of each CDR3. A D gene is named only where the DNA matches it firmly. Size values are once, few and many counts, or a class for expanded clones, and some rows have none.

DNA: TGCGCCAGCAGCTTCCAGGGGGGCGCGACGAAGGGCTACACCTTC
CDR3: CASSFQGGATKGYTF
J: TRBJ1-2
D: TRBD1
V: TRBV5-1
size: once

DNA: TGTGCCAGCAGCAGCGACAGGAATGAAAAACTGTTTTTT
CDR3: CASSSDRNEKLFF
J: TRBJ1-4
D: NA
V: TRBV9
size: NA

DNA: TGTGCCAGCAGCGGACGACGACAGGGGGCGGACACCGGGGAGCTGTTTTTT
CDR3: CASSGRRQGADTGELFF
J: TRBJ2-2
D: TRBD1
V: TRBV11-2
size: once

DNA: TGTGCCAGCAGTTACTCGTTGTTGGGGGGGCAAGACGAGCAGTACTTC
CDR3: CASSYSLLGGQDEQYF
J: TRBJ2-7
D: NA
V: TRBV6-5
size: NA

DNA: TGTGCCAGCAGTGCCGGGAGCTACACCGGGGAGCTGTTTTTT
CDR3: CASSAGSYTGELFF
J: TRBJ2-2
D: NA
V: TRBV2
size: NA

DNA: TGTGCCAGCAGCGTAGGGTGGGTAGGGGAGACCCAGTACTTC
CDR3: CASSVGWVGETQYF
J: TRBJ2-5
D: NA
V: TRBV9
size: few

DNA: TGTGCCAGCAGTCCGCTCAGCCGGGGGTTCACAGATACGCAGTATTTT
CDR3: CASSPLSRGFTDTQYF
J: TRBJ2-3
D: NA
V: TRBV28
size: NA

DNA: TGCGCCAGCAGCTGGCGGGGGACCACAGATACGCAGTATTTT
CDR3: CASSWRGTTDTQYF
J: TRBJ2-3
D: TRBD2
V: TRBV5-1
size: NA

DNA: TGTGCCAGCAGCTTCGAAGCGGGGGGAGATACGCAGTATTTT
CDR3: CASSFEAGGDTQYF
J: TRBJ2-3
D: TRBD2
V: TRBV5-4
size: NA

DNA: TGTGCCAGCAAGGGGGACCGGGGTCATAATTCACCCCTCCACTTT
CDR3: CASKGDRGHNSPLHF
J: TRBJ1-6
D: NA
V: TRBV6-6
size: few

DNA: TGTGCCAGCAGCGCACAGGGCTCTGGAAACACCATATATTTT
CDR3: CASSAQGSGNTIYF
J: TRBJ1-3
D: NA
V: TRBV9
size: few

DNA: TGCGCCAGCAGCCAGCAGAGGACAGGCACCTACGAGCAGTACTTC
CDR3: CASSQQRTGTYEQYF
J: TRBJ2-7
D: TRBD1
V: TRBV7-2
size: NA

DNA: TGCGCCAGCAGCCCTGATCTCTACGAGCAGTACTTC
CDR3: CASSPDLYEQYF
J: TRBJ2-7
D: NA
V: TRBV4-3
size: NA

DNA: TGTGCCAGCAGTTCGTCTCTGGTGGACAGGGTAAGCAATCAGCCCCAGCATTTT
CDR3: CASSSSLVDRVSNQPQHF
J: TRBJ1-5
D: TRBD1
V: TRBV28
size: NA

DNA: TGTGCCAGCAGCCACCCCCAGGAGTTAGAGACCCAGTACTTC
CDR3: CASSHPQELETQYF
J: TRBJ2-5
D: NA
V: TRBV14
size: NA

DNA: TGCGCCAGCAGCCAAGACCCCTTAGCGGGGGTCACAGATACGCAGTATTTT
CDR3: CASSQDPLAGVTDTQYF
J: TRBJ2-3
D: TRBD2
V: TRBV4-3
size: NA

DNA: TGTGCCAGCAGCTACGGGCCCCTGTCCTATAATTCACCCCTCCACTTT
CDR3: CASSYGPLSYNSPLHF
J: TRBJ1-6
D: NA
V: TRBV7-9
size: NA

DNA: TGTGCCAGCAGCCTAGAAAGTACGGGGGGCTACCACGAGCAGTACTTC
CDR3: CASSLESTGGYHEQYF
J: TRBJ2-7
D: NA
V: TRBV7-8
size: NA

DNA: TGTGCCAGCAGCTCCTACAGGCCCCTTTACAATGAGCAGTTCTTC
CDR3: CASSSYRPLYNEQFF
J: TRBJ2-1
D: NA
V: TRBV11-2
size: NA

DNA: TGTGCCATCCCGTACAGGGGGCACGGCTACACCTTC
CDR3: CAIPYRGHGYTF
J: TRBJ1-2
D: TRBD1
V: TRBV11-2
size: NA

DNA: TGTGCCAGCAGCTTGATAGGGGGCGACGAGCAGTACTTC
CDR3: CASSLIGGDEQYF
J: TRBJ2-7
D: TRBD1
V: TRBV5-6
size: NA

DNA: TGTGCCAGCCAGACAGGGCCAGATGGCTACACCTTC
CDR3: CASQTGPDGYTF
J: TRBJ1-2
D: TRBD1
V: TRBV28
size: NA

DNA: TGTGCCAGCAGCACCGGGACACCCTATGGCTACACCTTC
CDR3: CASSTGTPYGYTF
J: TRBJ1-2
D: NA
V: TRBV7-9
size: NA

DNA: TGCGCCAGCAGCCGATTCGACTCTGGAAACACCATATATTTT
CDR3: CASSRFDSGNTIYF
J: TRBJ1-3
D: NA
V: TRBV4-1
size: NA

DNA: TGTGCCAGCAGCCCTGCAGTGGGGACCCATCAGCCCCAGCATTTT
CDR3: CASSPAVGTHQPQHF
J: TRBJ1-5
D: NA
V: TRBV7-6
size: NA

DNA: TGTGCCAGCAGCGTAGATGGGGACTTC
CDR3: CASSVDGDF
J: TRBJ1-2
D: NA
V: TRBV9
size: NA

DNA: TGTGCCAGCAGTTCAGACACCGGGGAGCTGTTTTTT
CDR3: CASSSDTGELFF
J: TRBJ2-2
D: NA
V: TRBV7-9
size: NA

DNA: TGTGCCAGCCGACCGGGACAGGGAATCCCTATTAGCTCCTACGAGCAGTACTTC
CDR3: CASRPGQGIPISSYEQYF
J: TRBJ2-7
D: TRBD1
V: TRBV18
size: NA

DNA: TGTGCCAGCAGCGTATTCCAGCGGGGGGGCGATACGCAGTATTTT
CDR3: CASSVFQRGGDTQYF
J: TRBJ2-3
D: TRBD2
V: TRBV9
size: NA

DNA: TGCGCCAGCAGCCAAGATCGGGGTTCCTACGAGCAGTACTTC
CDR3: CASSQDRGSYEQYF
J: TRBJ2-7
D: NA
V: TRBV4-3
size: large

DNA: TGTGCCATCAGTGAGTCTAACCCCTCCTATAATTCACCCCTCCACTTT
CDR3: CAISESNPSYNSPLHF
J: TRBJ1-6
D: NA
V: TRBV10-3
size: NA

DNA: TGTGCCAGCAGTATCGTGGGGTTAACTAATGAAAAACTGTTTTTT
CDR3: CASSIVGLTNEKLFF
J: TRBJ1-4
D: NA
V: TRBV27
size: NA

DNA: TGTGCCAGCAGCCCGTGGGTAGGGAGAGAAGAGACCCAGTACTTC
CDR3: CASSPWVGREETQYF
J: TRBJ2-5
D: NA
V: TRBV4-2
size: NA

DNA: TGTGCCAGCAGCTTAGTGGTCAGTGGGTGGAACACTGAAGCTTTCTTT
CDR3: CASSLVVSGWNTEAFF
J: TRBJ1-1
D: NA
V: TRBV7-9
size: NA

DNA: TGTGCCAGCAGCTTAGCCACGGGACGCGGGACAGAACTGTTTTTT
CDR3: CASSLATGRGTELFF
J: TRBJ1-4
D: TRBD1
V: TRBV7-2
size: NA

DNA: TGCAGCGCCGGGCCGGGCCACCGCCCCTACGAGCAGTACTTC
CDR3: CSAGPGHRPYEQYF
J: TRBJ2-7
D: NA
V: TRBV29-1
size: NA

DNA: TGTGCTAGTGGTTTGGTCTCGCGGGAGCAGTTCTTC
CDR3: CASGLVSREQFF
J: TRBJ2-1
D: NA
V: TRBV12-5
size: NA

DNA: TGTGCCATCAGTGAGTCGTGGGAGACCCAGTACTTC
CDR3: CAISESWETQYF
J: TRBJ2-5
D: NA
V: TRBV10-3
size: few

DNA: TGCAGCGTCATCAATAGTACCGGGAAAAACATTCAGTACTTC
CDR3: CSVINSTGKNIQYF
J: TRBJ2-4
D: NA
V: TRBV29-1
size: NA

DNA: TGTGCCAGCAGCTCGCGTACGGGACAGGGATCCTACGAGCAGTACTTC
CDR3: CASSSRTGQGSYEQYF
J: TRBJ2-7
D: TRBD1
V: TRBV7-1
size: NA

DNA: TGTGCCAGCAGTCTCCGACAGGGAGAGGCCTATAATTCACCCCTCCACTTT
CDR3: CASSLRQGEAYNSPLHF
J: TRBJ1-6
D: TRBD1
V: TRBV27
size: NA

DNA: TGTGCCAGCAGCGTAGGGGGAGCTCTGAATTCACCCCTCCACTTT
CDR3: CASSVGGALNSPLHF
J: TRBJ1-6
D: NA
V: TRBV9
size: NA

DNA: TGTGCCAGCAGCCCGACGGATTCCTACGAGCAGTACTTC
CDR3: CASSPTDSYEQYF
J: TRBJ2-7
D: NA
V: TRBV7-3
size: NA

DNA: TGTGCCAGCAGACAAACCGGGACTCCTAGCTACGAGCAGTACTTC
CDR3: CASRQTGTPSYEQYF
J: TRBJ2-7
D: NA
V: TRBV25-1
size: NA

DNA: TGTGCCAGCAGCTTAGGGACAGGGGAGTACGAGACCCAGTACTTC
CDR3: CASSLGTGEYETQYF
J: TRBJ2-5
D: TRBD1
V: TRBV7-9
size: NA

DNA: TGTGCCAGCAGTGACCCGGACTCCTCCATGGGCTATGGCTACACCTTC
CDR3: CASSDPDSSMGYGYTF
J: TRBJ1-2
D: NA
V: TRBV2
size: few

DNA: TGCGCCAGCAGCCAAGCCAGGACAGGAGCCTACGAGCAGTACTTC
CDR3: CASSQARTGAYEQYF
J: TRBJ2-7
D: TRBD1
V: TRBV4-3
size: NA

DNA: TGCGCCAGCAGCTTCAGACCCTCGGGCACAGATACGCAGTATTTT
CDR3: CASSFRPSGTDTQYF
J: TRBJ2-3
D: NA
V: TRBV5-1
size: NA

DNA: TGCGCCAGCAGCCAAGGTAACAGGGGCTCCTACGAGCAGTACTTC
CDR3: CASSQGNRGSYEQYF
J: TRBJ2-7
D: TRBD1
V: TRBV4-3
size: NA

DNA: TGTGCCAGCAGCAAGACGGATTCTGGAAACACCATATATTTT
CDR3: CASSKTDSGNTIYF
J: TRBJ1-3
D: NA
V: TRBV6-9
size: few

DNA: TGTGCCAGCAGCTTAGAGAGCTCCTATAATTCACCCCTCCACTTT
CDR3: CASSLESSYNSPLHF
J: TRBJ1-6
D: NA
V: TRBV7-4
size: NA

DNA: TGTGCCAGCAGCTTAGATCCCTTACAGCTGAACACTGAAGCTTTCTTT
CDR3: CASSLDPLQLNTEAFF
J: TRBJ1-1
D: NA
V: TRBV7-6
size: once

DNA: TGCGCCAGCAGTCGGGGGGACAATTCACCCCTCCACTTT
CDR3: CASSRGDNSPLHF
J: TRBJ1-6
D: NA
V: TRBV23-1
size: NA

DNA: TGTGCCAGCAGTGCACCCGCATTAATGGAGCAGTACTTC
CDR3: CASSAPALMEQYF
J: TRBJ2-7
D: NA
V: TRBV2
size: NA

DNA: TGTGCCACCAGCAGAGATCTGGCAGGGAGAGGCAATGAGCAGTTCTTC
CDR3: CATSRDLAGRGNEQFF
J: TRBJ2-1
D: NA
V: TRBV15
size: NA

DNA: TGCGCCAGCAGCCAGCAGAGGACAGGCACCTACGAGCAGTACTTC
CDR3: CASSQQRTGTYEQYF
J: TRBJ2-7
D: TRBD1
V: TRBV5-4
size: NA

DNA: TGCGCCAGCGGATGGAGGGGTAGCACAGATACGCAGTATTTT
CDR3: CASGWRGSTDTQYF
J: TRBJ2-3
D: NA
V: TRBV5-1
size: NA

DNA: TGTGCCAGCAGTGACTCCAACAAGAACACTGAAGCTTTCTTT
CDR3: CASSDSNKNTEAFF
J: TRBJ1-1
D: NA
V: TRBV6-4
size: NA

DNA: TGTGCCAGCAGTTACCCGGGGTACAATGAGCAGTTCTTC
CDR3: CASSYPGYNEQFF
J: TRBJ2-1
D: NA
V: TRBV6-5
size: NA

DNA: TGTGCCAGCAGCTTCGTAGCGGGGGCAGGGGAGACCCAGTACTTC
CDR3: CASSFVAGAGETQYF
J: TRBJ2-5
D: TRBD2
V: TRBV7-2
size: NA